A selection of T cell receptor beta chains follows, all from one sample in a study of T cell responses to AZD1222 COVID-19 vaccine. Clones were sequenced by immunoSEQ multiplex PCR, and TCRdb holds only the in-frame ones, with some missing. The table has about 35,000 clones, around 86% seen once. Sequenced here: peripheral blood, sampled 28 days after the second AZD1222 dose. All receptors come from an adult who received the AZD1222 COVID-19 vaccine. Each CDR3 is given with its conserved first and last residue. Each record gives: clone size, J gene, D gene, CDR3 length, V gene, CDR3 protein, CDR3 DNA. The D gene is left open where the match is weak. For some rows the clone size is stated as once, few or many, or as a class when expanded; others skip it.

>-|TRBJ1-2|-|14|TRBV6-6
CASSYPGEGGGYTF
TGTGCCAGCAGTTACCCTGGGGAGGGGGGTGGCTACACCTTC
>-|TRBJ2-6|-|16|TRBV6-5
CASSSRPPSEANVLTF
TGTGCCAGCAGTTCTAGACCCCCCTCTGAGGCCAACGTCCTGACTTTC
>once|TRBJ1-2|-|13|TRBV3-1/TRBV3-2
CASSSHGGYGYTF
TGTGCCAGCAGTTCTCATGGGGGATATGGCTACACCTTC
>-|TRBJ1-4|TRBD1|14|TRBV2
CASRRQGMIEKLFF
TGTGCCAGCAGAAGACAGGGAATGATTGAAAAACTGTTTTTT
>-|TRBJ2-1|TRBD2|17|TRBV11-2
CASSLDSLAGVPNEQFF
TGTGCCAGCAGCTTAGATAGCCTAGCGGGAGTACCGAATGAGCAGTTCTTC
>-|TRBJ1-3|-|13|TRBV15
CATSPDRRDTIYF
TGTGCCACCAGTCCCGATCGGAGGGACACCATATATTTT
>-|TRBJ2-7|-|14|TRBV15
CATSRGSAPYEQYF
TGTGCCACCAGCAGAGGATCCGCCCCCTACGAGCAGTACTTC
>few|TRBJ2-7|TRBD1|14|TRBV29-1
CSVAMGTGGYEQYF
TGCAGCGTTGCCATGGGGACAGGGGGCTACGAGCAGTACTTC
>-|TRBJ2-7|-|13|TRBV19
CASSTTGRYEQYF
TGTGCCAGTAGTACCACTGGACGGTACGAGCAGTACTTC
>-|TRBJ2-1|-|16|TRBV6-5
CASSSPRGGAWNEQFF
TGTGCCAGCAGTTCCCCCAGGGGGGGGGCTTGGAATGAGCAGTTCTTC
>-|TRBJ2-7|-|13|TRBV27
CASSFAGAYEQYF
TGTGCCAGCAGTTTCGCCGGGGCCTACGAGCAGTACTTC
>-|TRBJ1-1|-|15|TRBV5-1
CASTTLSRGSGGAFF
TGCGCCAGCACTACTCTTTCCCGCGGGTCCGGGGGGGCTTTCTTT
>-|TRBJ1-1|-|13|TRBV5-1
CASSLNRNTEAFF
TGCGCCAGCAGCTTAAACAGAAACACTGAAGCTTTCTTT
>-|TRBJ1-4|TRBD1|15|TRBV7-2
CASSWRQGANEKLFF
TGTGCCAGCAGCTGGAGACAGGGGGCGAATGAAAAACTGTTTTTT
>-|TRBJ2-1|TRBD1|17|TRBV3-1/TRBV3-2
CASSQDFGQGPYNEQFF
TGTGCCAGCAGCCAAGATTTTGGACAGGGCCCCTACAATGAGCAGTTCTTC
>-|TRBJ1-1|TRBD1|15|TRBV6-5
CASSYDGDRGTEAFF
TGTGCCAGCAGTTACGATGGGGACAGGGGCACTGAAGCTTTCTTT
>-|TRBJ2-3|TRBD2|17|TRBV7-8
CASSRLAGEIYTDTQYF
TGTGCCAGCAGCCGACTAGCGGGGGAGATATACACAGATACGCAGTATTTT
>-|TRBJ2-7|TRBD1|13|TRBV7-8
CASSVDRFGEQYF
TGTGCCAGCAGCGTGGACAGGTTCGGCGAGCAGTACTTC
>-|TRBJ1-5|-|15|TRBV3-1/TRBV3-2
CASSQGQAQSQPQHF
TGTGCCAGCAGCCAAGGTCAGGCCCAGTCTCAGCCCCAGCATTTT
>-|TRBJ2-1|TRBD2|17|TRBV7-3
CASSLAPYSGSSDEQFF
TGTGCCAGCAGCCTCGCTCCTTATAGCGGGAGTTCGGATGAGCAGTTCTTC
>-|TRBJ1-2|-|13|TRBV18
CASSPSGSYGYTF
TGTGCCAGCTCACCATCCGGGAGCTATGGCTACACCTTC
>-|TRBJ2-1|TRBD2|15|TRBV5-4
CASRLTGTSYKEQFF
TGTGCCAGCAGGCTCACCGGGACTAGTTACAAGGAGCAGTTCTTC
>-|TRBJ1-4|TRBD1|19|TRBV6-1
CASSDGQGSVTLKNEKLFF
TGTGCCAGCAGTGACGGACAGGGCTCTGTTACCCTAAAGAATGAAAAACTGTTTTTT
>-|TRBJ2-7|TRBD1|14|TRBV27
CASRRRDRVHEQYF
TGTGCCAGCAGGCGTCGGGACAGGGTCCACGAGCAGTACTTC